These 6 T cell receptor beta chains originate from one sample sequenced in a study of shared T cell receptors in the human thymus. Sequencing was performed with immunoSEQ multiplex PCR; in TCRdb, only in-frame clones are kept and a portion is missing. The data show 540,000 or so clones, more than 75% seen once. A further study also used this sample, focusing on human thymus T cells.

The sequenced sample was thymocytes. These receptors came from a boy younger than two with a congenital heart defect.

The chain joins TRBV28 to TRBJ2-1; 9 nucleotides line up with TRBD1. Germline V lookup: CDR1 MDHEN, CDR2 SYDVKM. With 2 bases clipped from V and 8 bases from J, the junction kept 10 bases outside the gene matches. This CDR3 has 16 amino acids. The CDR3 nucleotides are TGTGCCAGCAGTTTAAGGTCCGGACAGGGGATACATGAGCAGTTCTTC. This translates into CASSLRSGQGIHEQFF. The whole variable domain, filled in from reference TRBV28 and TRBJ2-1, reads DVKVTQSSRYLVKRTGEKVFLECVQDMDHENMFWYRQDPGLGLRLIYFSYDVKMKEKGDIPEGYSVSREKKERFSLILESASTNQTSMYLCASSLRSGQGIHEQFFGPGTRLTVL.

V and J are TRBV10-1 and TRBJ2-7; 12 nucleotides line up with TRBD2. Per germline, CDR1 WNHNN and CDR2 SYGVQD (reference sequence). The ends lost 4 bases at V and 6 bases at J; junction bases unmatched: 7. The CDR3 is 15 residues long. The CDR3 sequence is CASSGGLAGTCEQYF. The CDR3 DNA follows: TGCGCCAGCAGTGGTGGACTAGCGGGAACCTGCGAGCAGTACTTC.

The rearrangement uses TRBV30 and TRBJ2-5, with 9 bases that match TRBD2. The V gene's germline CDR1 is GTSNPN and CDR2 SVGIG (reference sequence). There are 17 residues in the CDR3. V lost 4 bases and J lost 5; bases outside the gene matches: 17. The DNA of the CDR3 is TGTGCCTGGATGTTCTTTTCAGCGGGAGGTCAACGGGAGACCCAGTACTTC. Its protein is CAWMFFSAGGQRETQYF.

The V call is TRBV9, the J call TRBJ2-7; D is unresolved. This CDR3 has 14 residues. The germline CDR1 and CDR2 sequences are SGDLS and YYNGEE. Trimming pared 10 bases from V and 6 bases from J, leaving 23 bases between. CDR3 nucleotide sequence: TGTGCCGTTCCTTTTGGCCGGGTCCTATTCGAGCAGTACTTC. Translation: CAVPFGRVLFEQYF.

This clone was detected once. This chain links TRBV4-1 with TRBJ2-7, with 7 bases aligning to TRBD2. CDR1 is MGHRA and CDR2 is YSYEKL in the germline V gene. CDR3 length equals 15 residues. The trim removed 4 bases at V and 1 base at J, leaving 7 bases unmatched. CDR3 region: CASSPGGFGSYEQYF. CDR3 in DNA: TGCGCCAGCAGCCCGGGGGGTTTTGGATCCTACGAGCAGTACTTC.

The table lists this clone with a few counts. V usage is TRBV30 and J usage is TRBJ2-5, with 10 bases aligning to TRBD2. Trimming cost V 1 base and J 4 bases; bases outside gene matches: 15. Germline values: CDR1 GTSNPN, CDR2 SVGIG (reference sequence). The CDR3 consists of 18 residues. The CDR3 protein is CAWSGGPGEREGRETQYF. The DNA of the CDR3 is TGTGCCTGGAGTGGGGGGCCCGGGGAGCGGGAGGGCCGAGAGACCCAGTACTTC.